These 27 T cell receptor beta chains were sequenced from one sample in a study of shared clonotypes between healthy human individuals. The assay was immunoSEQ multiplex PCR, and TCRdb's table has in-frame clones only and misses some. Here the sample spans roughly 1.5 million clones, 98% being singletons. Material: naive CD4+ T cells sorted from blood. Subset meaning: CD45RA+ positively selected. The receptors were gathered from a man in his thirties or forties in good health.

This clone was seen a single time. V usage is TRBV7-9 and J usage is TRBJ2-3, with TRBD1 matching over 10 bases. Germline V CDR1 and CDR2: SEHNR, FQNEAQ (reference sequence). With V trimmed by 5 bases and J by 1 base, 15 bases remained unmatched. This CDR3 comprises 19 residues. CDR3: CASSRWTGGLLAGTDTQYF. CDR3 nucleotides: TGTGCCAGCAGCCGTTGGACAGGGGGATTACTAGCGGGCACAGATACGCAGTATTTT. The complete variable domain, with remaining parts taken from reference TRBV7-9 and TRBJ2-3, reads DTGVSQNPRHKITKRGQNVTFRCDPISEHNRLYWYRQTLGQGPEFLTYFQNEAQLEKSRLLSDRFSAERPKGSFSTLEIQRTEQGDSAMYLCASSRWTGGLLAGTDTQYFGPGTRLTVL.

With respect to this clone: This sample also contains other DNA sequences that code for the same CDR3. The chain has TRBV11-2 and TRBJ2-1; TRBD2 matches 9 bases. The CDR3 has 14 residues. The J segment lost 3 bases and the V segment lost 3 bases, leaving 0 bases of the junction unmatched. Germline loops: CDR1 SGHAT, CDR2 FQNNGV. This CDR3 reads CASSLTSGYNEQFF. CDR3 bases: TGTGCCAGCAGCTTGACTAGCGGCTACAATGAGCAGTTCTTC.

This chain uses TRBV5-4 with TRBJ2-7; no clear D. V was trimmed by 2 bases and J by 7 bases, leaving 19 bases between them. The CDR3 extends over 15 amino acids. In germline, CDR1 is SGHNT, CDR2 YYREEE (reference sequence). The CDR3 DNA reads TGTGCCAGCAGCTTAAGGGCCCAGGCGGTCGGGGAGCAGTACTTC. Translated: CASSLRAQAVGEQYF.

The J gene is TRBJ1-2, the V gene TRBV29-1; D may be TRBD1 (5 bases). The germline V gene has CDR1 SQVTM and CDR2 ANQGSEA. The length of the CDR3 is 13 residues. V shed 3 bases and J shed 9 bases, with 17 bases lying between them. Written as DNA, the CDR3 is TGCAGCGTTGACAGGGAGCTGCTGGGGAGCTACACCTTC. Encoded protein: CSVDRELLGSYTF.

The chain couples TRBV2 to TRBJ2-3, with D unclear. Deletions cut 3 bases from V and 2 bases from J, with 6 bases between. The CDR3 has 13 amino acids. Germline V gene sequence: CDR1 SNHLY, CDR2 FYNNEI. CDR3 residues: CASSERPTDTQYF. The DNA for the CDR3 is TGTGCCAGCAGTGAGAGGCCCACAGATACGCAGTATTTT.

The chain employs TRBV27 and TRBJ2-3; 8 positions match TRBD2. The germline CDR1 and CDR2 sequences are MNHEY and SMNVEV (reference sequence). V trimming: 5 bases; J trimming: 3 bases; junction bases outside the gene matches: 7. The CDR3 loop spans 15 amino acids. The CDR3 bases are TGTGCCAGCAGTATAAGCGGGAGTGGGACAGATACGCAGTATTTT. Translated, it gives CASSISGSGTDTQYF.

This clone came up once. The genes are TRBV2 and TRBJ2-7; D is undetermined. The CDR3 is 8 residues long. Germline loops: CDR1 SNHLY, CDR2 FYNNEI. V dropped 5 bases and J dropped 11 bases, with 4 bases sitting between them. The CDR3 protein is CASSLEYF. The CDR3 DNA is TGTGCCAGCAGTTTGGAGTACTTC.

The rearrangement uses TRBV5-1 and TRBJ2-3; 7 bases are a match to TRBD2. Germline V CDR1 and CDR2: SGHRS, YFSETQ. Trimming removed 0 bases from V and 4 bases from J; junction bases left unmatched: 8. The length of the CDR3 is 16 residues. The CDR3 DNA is TGCGCCAGCAGCTTGGCGGAGTCGGGAGGTCCAGATACGCAGTATTTT. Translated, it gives CASSLAESGGPDTQYF.

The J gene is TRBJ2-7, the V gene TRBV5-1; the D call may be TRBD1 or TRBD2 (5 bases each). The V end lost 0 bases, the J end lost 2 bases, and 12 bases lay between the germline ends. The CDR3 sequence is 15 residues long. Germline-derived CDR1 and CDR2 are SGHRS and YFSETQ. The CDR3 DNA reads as TGCGCCAGCAGCTTGGGCCTCTCGGGACCCTACGAGCAGTACTTC. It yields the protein CASSLGLSGPYEQYF.

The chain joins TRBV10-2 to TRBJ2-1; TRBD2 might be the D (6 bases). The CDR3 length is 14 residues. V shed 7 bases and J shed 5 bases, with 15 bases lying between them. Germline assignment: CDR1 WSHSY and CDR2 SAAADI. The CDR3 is CASTRTTNHNEQFF. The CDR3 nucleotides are TGCGCCAGCACCCGGACTACAAATCACAATGAGCAGTTCTTC.

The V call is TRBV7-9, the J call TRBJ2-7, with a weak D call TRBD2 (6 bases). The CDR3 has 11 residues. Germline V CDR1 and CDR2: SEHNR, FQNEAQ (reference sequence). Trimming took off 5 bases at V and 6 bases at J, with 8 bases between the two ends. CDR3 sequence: CASSAGSEQYF. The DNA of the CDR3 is TGTGCCAGCAGCGCGGGATCCGAGCAGTACTTC.

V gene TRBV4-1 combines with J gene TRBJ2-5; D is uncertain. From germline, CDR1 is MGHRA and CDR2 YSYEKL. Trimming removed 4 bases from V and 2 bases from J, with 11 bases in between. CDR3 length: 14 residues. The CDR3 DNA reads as TGCGCCAGCAGCCCGATGCTAGATCAAGAGACCCAGTACTTC. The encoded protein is CASSPMLDQETQYF.

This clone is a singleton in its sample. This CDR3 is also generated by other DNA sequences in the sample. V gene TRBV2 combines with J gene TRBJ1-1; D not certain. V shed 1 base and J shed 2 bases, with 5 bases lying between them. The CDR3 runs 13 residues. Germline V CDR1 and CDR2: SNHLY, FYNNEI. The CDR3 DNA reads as TGTGCCAGCAGTGAAGAGGTAAACACTGAAGCTTTCTTT. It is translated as CASSEEVNTEAFF.

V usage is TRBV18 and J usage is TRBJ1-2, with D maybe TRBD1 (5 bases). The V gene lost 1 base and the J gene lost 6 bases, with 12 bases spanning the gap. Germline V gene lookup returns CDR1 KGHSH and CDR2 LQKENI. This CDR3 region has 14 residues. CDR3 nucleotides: TGTGCCAGCTCACCACTAGAAGGGGCTGATGGCTACACCTTC. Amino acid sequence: CASSPLEGADGYTF.

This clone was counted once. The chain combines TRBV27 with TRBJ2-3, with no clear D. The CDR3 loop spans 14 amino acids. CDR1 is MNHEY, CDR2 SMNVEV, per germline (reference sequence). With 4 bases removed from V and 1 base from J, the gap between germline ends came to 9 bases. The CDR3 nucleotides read TGTGCCAGCAGTTCACCTTGGGGCACAGATACGCAGTATTTT. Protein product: CASSSPWGTDTQYF.

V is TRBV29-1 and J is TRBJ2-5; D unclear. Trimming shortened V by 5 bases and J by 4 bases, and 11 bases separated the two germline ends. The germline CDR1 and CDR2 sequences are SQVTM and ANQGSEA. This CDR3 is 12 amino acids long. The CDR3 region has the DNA TGCAGCGTTCTAACCCCGGCAGAGACCCAGTACTTC. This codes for CSVLTPAETQYF.

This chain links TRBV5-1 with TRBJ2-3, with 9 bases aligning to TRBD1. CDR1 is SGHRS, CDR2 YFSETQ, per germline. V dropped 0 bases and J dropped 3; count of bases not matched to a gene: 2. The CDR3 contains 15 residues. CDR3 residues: CASSLEQGATDTQYF. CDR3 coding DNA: TGCGCCAGCAGCTTGGAACAGGGGGCGACAGATACGCAGTATTTT.

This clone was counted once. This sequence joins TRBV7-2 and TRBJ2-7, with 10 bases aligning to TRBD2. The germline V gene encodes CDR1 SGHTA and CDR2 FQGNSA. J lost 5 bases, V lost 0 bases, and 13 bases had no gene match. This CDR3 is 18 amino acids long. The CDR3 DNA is TGTGCCAGCAGCTTAGCGCAGGGACTAGCGTTGGGATCCCACGAGCAGTACTTC. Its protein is CASSLAQGLALGSHEQYF.

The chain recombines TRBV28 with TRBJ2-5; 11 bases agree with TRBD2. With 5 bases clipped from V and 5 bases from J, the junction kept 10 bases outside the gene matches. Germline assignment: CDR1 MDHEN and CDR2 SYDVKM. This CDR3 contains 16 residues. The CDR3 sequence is CASSRTLAGGRETQYF. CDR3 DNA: TGTGCCAGCAGTCGGACCCTAGCGGGAGGTCGGGAGACCCAGTACTTC.

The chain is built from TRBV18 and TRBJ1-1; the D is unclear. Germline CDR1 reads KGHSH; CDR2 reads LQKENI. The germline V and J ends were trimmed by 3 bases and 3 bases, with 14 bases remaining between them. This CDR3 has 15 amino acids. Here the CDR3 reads CASSPSGKGHTEAFF. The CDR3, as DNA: TGTGCCAGCTCACCGTCGGGGAAGGGCCACACTGAAGCTTTCTTT.

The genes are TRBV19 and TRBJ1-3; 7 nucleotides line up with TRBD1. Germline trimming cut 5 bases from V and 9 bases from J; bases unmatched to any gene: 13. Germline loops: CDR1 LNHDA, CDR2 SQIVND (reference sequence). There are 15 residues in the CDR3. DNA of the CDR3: TGTGCCAGTAGTCAGCACCGGGACAGTAGTGCCACCATATATTTT. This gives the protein CASSQHRDSSATIYF.

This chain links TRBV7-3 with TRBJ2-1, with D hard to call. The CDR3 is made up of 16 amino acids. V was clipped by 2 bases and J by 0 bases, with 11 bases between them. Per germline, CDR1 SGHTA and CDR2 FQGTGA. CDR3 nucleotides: TGTGCCAGCAGCTTAGGGTCCCCGAGCTCCTACAATGAGCAGTTCTTC. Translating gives CASSLGSPSSYNEQFF.

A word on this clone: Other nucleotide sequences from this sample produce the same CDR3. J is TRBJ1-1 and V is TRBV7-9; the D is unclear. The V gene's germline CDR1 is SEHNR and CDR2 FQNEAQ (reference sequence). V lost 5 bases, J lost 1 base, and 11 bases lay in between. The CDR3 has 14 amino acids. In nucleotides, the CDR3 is TGTGCCAGCAGCCCGAGAACGGGGAACACTGAAGCTTTCTTT. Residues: CASSPRTGNTEAFF.

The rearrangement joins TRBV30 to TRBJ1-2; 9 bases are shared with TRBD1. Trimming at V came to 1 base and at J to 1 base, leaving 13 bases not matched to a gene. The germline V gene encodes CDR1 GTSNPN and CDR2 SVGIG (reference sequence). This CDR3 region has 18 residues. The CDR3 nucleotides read TGTGCCTGGAGTGGGGTACTAAACAGGGGGCTGCTTAACTATGGCTACACCTTC. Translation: CAWSGVLNRGLLNYGYTF.

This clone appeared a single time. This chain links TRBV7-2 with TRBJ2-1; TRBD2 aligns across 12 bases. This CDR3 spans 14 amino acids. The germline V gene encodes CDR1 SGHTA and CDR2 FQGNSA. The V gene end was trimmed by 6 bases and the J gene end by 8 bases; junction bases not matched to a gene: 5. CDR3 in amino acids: CASRPLAGGHEQFF. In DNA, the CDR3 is TGTGCCAGCAGGCCGCTAGCGGGAGGGCATGAGCAGTTCTTC.

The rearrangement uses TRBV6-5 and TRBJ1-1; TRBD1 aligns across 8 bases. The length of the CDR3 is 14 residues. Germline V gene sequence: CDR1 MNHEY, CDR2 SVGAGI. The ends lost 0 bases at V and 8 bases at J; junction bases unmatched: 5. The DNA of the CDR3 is TGTGCCAGCAGTTACTCCCCCGGGACAGGCGAAGCTTTCTTT. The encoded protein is CASSYSPGTGEAFF.

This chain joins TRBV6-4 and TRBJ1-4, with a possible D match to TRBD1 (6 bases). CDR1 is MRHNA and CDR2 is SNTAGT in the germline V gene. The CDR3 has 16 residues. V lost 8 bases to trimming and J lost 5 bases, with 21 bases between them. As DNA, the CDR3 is TGTGCCAGCCGGTCACCATCTCGCCAGGGGAATGAAAAACTGTTTTTT. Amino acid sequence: CASRSPSRQGNEKLFF.